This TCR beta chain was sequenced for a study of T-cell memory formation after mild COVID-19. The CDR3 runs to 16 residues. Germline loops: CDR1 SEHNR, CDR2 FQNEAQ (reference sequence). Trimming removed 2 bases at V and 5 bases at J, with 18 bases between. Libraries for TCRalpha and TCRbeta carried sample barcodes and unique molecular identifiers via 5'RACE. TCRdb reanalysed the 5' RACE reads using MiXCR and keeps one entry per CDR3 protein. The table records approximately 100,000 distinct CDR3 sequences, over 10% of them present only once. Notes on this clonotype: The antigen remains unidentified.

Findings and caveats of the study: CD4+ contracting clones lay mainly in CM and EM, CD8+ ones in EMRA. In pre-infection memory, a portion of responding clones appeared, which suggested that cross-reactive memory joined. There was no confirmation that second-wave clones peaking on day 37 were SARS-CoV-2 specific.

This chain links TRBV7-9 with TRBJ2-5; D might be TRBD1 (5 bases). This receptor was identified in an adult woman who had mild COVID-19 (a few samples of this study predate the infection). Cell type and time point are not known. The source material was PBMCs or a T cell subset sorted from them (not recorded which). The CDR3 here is CASSLPDTAIGETQYF. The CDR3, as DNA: TGTGCCAGCAGCTTACCGGACACCGCGATTGGGGAGACCCAGTACTTC.